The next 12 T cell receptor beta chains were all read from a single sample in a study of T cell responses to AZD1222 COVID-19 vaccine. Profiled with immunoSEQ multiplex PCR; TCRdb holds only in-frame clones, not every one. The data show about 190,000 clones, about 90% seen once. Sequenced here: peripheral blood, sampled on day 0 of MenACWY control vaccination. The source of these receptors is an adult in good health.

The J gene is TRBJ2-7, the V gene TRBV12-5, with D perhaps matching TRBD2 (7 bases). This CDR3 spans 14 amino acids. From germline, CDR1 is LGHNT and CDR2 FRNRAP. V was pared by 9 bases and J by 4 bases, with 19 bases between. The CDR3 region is CARPTTRGGYEQYF. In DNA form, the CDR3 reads TGTGCTAGGCCGACTACCAGGGGAGGGTACGAGCAGTACTTC.

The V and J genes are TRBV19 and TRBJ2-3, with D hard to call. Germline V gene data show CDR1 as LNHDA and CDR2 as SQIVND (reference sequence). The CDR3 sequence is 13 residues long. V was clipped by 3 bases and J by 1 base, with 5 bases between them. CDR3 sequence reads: CASSILGTDTQYF. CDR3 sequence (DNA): TGTGCCAGTAGTATCTTGGGCACAGATACGCAGTATTTT.

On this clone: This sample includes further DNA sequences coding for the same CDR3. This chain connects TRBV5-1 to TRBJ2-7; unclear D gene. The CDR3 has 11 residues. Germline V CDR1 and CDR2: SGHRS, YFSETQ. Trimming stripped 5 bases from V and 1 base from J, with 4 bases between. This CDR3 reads CASRLSYEQYF. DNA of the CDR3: TGCGCCAGCAGGCTGTCCTACGAGCAGTACTTC.

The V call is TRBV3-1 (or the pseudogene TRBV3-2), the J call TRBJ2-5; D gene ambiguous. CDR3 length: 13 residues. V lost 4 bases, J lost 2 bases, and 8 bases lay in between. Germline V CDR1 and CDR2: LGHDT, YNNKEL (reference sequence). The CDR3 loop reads CASSREPQETQYF. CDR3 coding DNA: TGTGCCAGCAGCCGAGAGCCTCAAGAGACCCAGTACTTC.

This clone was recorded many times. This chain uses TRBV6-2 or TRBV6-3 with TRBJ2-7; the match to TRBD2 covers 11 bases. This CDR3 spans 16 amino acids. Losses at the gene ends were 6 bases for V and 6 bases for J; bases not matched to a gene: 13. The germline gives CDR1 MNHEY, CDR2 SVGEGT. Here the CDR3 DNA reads TGTGCCAGCAGCTCTGGACTAGCGGGCCCTCCGGTCGAGCAGTACTTC. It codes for CASSSGLAGPPVEQYF.

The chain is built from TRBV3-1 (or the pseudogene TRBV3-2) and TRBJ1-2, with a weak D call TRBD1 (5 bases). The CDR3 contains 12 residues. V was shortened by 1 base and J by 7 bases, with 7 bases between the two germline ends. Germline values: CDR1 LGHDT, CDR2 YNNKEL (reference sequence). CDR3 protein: CASSQGQSGYTF. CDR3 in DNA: TGTGCCAGCAGCCAAGGACAGTCTGGCTACACCTTC.

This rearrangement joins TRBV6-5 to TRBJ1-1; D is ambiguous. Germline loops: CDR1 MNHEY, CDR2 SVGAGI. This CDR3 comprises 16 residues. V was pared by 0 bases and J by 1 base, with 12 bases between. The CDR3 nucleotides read TGTGCCAGCAGTTACTCGAAAGCAGGCGCGAACACTGAAGCTTTCTTT. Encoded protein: CASSYSKAGANTEAFF.

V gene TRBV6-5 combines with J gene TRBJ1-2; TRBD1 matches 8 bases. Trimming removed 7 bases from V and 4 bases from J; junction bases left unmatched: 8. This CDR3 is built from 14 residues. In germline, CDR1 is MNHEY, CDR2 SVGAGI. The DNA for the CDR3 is TGTGCCAGCAAAATCGGACAGGGAGTCTATGGCTACACCTTC. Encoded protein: CASKIGQGVYGYTF.

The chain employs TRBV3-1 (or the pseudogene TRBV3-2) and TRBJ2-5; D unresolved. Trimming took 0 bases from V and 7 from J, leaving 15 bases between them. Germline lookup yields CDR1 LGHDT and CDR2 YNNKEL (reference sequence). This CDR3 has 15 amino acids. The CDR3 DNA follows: TGTGCCAGCAGCCAAGATCTGGCTAGTGGTGGGACCCAGTACTTC. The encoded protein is CASSQDLASGGTQYF.

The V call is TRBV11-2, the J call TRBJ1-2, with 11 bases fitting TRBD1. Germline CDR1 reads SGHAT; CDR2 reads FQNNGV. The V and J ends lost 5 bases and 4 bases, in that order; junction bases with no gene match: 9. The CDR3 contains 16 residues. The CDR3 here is CASSTGQGVMSYGYTF. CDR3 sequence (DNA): TGTGCCAGCAGCACGGGACAGGGGGTTATGTCCTATGGCTACACCTTC.

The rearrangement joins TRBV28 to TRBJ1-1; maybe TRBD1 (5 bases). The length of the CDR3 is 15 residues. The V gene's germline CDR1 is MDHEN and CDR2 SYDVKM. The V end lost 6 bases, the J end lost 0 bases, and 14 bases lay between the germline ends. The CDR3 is CASSQPGPLNTEAFF. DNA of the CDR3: TGTGCCAGCAGCCAACCGGGGCCCCTGAACACTGAAGCTTTCTTT.

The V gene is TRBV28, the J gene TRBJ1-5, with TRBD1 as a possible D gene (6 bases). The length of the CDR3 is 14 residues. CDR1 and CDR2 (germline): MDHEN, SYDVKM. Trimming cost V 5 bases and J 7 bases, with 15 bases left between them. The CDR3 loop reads CASSTGGGHQPQHF. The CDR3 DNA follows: TGTGCCAGCAGTACGGGTGGGGGGCACCAGCCCCAGCATTTT.